This T cell receptor beta chain is from a study of shared clonotypes between healthy human individuals. Adult donors, all healthy and HIV-negative, had no recent acute infections or vaccinations. In the original analysis: There were no quality scores in the junction-only immunoSEQ sequences, so filtering differed. TCRdb's table, derived via immunoSEQ multiplex PCR, lists solely in-frame clones and lacks some. D and trimming were read from the DNA, whereas the V and J calls and clone size are those reported in that table. The table lists 1.6 million or so clones, roughly 96% of them singletons. Input material: naive CD4+ T cells sorted from blood. The subset was: CD45RA+ positively selected. This sequence originates from a man between 25 and 39 years old in good health.

The CDR3 spells CASSRTGLIKYF. For the CDR3, the DNA is TGTGCCAGCAGTAGGACAGGGTTGATTAAGTACTTC. The rearrangement joins TRBV28 to TRBJ2-4; 8 bases line up with TRBD1. Germline values: CDR1 MDHEN, CDR2 SYDVKM. With V trimmed by 5 bases and J by 14 bases, 8 bases remained unmatched. There are 12 residues in the CDR3.